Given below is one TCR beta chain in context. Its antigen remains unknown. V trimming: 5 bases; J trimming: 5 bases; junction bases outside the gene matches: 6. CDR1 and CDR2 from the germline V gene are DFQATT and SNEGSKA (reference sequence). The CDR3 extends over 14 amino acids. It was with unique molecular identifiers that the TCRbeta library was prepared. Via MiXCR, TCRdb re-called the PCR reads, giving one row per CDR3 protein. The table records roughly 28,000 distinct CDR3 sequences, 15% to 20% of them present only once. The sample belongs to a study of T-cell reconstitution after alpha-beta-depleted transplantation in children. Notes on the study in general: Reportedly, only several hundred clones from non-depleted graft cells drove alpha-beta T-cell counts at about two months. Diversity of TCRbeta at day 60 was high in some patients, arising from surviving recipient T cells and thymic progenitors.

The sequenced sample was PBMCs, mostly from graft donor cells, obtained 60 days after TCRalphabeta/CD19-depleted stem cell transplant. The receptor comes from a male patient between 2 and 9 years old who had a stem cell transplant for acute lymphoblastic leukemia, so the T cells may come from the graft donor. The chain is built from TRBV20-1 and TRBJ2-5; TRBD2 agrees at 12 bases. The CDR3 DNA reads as TGCAGTGCTGGACTAGCGGGGACTGGGGAGACCCAGTACTTC. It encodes CSAGLAGTGETQYF.